These 18 T cell receptor beta chains were all obtained from the same sample, sequenced in a study of blood T cell repertoires in COVID-19. TCRdb's copy holds only in-frame clones and misses some; the assay was immunoSEQ multiplex PCR. The profile shows tens of thousands of clones, roughly four fifths of them singletons. The source material was peripheral blood. Receptors originate from a man over 45 with active or convalescent COVID-19.

The rearrangement uses TRBV5-4 and TRBJ2-3; TRBD2 agrees at 13 bases. CDR3 length: 20 residues. Germline V gene sequence: CDR1 SGHNT, CDR2 YYREEE (reference sequence). Unmatched junction bases numbered 10, after V lost 0 bases and J lost 0 bases. The CDR3 nucleotides read TGTGCCAGCAGCTTGGCAGGGAGGTGGACTAGCGGGGGTAGCACAGATACGCAGTATTTT. It yields the protein CASSLAGRWTSGGSTDTQYF.

J is TRBJ1-5 and V is TRBV19; no definite D call. Germline V CDR1 and CDR2: LNHDA, SQIVND (reference sequence). The V end was cut by 7 bases, the J end by 1 base, with 5 bases between. The CDR3 consists of 12 residues. Here the CDR3 DNA reads TGTGCCAGTACCGAGAGCAATCAGCCCCAGCATTTT. This translates into CASTESNQPQHF.

V usage is TRBV28 and J usage is TRBJ2-5; no reliable D call. Germline V gives CDR1 MDHEN, CDR2 SYDVKM. The V end lost 7 bases, the J end lost 2 bases, and 14 bases lay between the germline ends. The CDR3 runs 14 residues. The DNA for the CDR3 is TGTGCCAGCACCTCCTCACAGCTACAAGAGACCCAGTACTTC. Translated: CASTSSQLQETQYF.

The rearrangement joins TRBV7-2 to TRBJ2-3; the D gene is possibly TRBD2 (5 bases). V lost 5 bases and J 6 bases, leaving 12 bases between the germline ends. The CDR3 runs to 13 residues. Germline CDR1 and CDR2: SGHTA and FQGNSA. This chain's CDR3 is CASSLGSFDTQYF. DNA for the CDR3: TGTGCCAGCAGCCTTGGGAGTTTCGATACGCAGTATTTT.

The rearrangement joins TRBV15 to TRBJ2-2; no definite D call. V lost 3 bases to trimming and J lost 4 bases, with 6 bases between them. Looked up from germline, CDR1 is LNHNV and CDR2 is YYDKDF (reference sequence). CDR3 length: 13 residues. CDR3 nucleotide sequence: TGTGCCACCAGCAGGAGTTCCACCGGGGAGCTGTTTTTT. It codes for CATSRSSTGELFF. The variable domain in full, completed from reference TRBV15 and TRBJ2-2, reads DAMVIQNPRYQVTQFGKPVTLSCSQTLNHNVMYWYQQKSSQAPKLLFHYYDKDFNNEADTPDNFQSRRPNTSFCFLDIRSPGLGDTAMYLCATSRSSTGELFFGEGSRLTVL.

This clone has only a few counts. The chain employs TRBV11-3 and TRBJ2-1, with TRBD1 as a possible D gene (5 bases). V lost 0 bases to trimming and J lost 2 bases, with 8 bases between them. CDR3 length: 15 amino acids. Germline loops: CDR1 SGHNT, CDR2 YENEEA. The chain's CDR3 is CASSLEGPPYNEQFF. The CDR3 DNA reads as TGTGCCAGCAGCTTAGAGGGGCCTCCCTACAATGAGCAGTTCTTC.

CDR3 DNA: TGTGCCAGCAGTTATACAGCAGGGCCCTACGAGCAGTACTTC. Encoded protein: CASSYTAGPYEQYF. The chain is built from TRBV7-9 and TRBJ2-7, with D tentatively TRBD1 (5 bases). Deletions cut 6 bases from V and 2 bases from J, with 14 bases between. CDR1 is SEHNR and CDR2 is FQNEAQ in the germline V gene (reference sequence). The CDR3 has 14 amino acids.

The chain combines TRBV7-9 with TRBJ1-3; the match to TRBD1 covers 7 bases. CDR1 and CDR2 from the germline V gene are SEHNR and FQNEAQ (reference sequence). The CDR3 runs to 14 residues. After removal of 5 bases from V and 2 bases from J, the junction contained 3 bases not matched to a gene. The CDR3 is CASSTGTAGNTIYF. As DNA, the CDR3 is TGTGCCAGCAGCACCGGGACAGCTGGAAACACCATATATTTT.

The genes are TRBV3-1 (or the pseudogene TRBV3-2) and TRBJ2-2, with D possibly being TRBD1 (5 bases). This CDR3 has 14 amino acids. V shed 1 base and J shed 7 bases, with 10 bases lying between them. Per the germline V gene, CDR1 is LGHDT and CDR2 is YNNKEL (reference sequence). The CDR3: CASSQGTQRGELFF. Here the CDR3 DNA reads TGTGCCAGCAGCCAAGGGACACAACGCGGGGAGCTGTTTTTT.

The chain links TRBV6-1 to TRBJ1-2, with 7 bases lining up with TRBD1. The CDR3 is made up of 14 amino acids. Germline loops: CDR1 MNHNS, CDR2 SASEGT. V was clipped by 2 bases and J by 4 bases; unmatched bases: 4. CDR3 region: CASSESPGGYGYTF. In DNA, the CDR3 is TGTGCCAGCAGTGAATCCCCAGGGGGCTATGGCTACACCTTC.

This chain links TRBV19 with TRBJ2-7, with D maybe TRBD1 (6 bases). Per the germline V gene, CDR1 is LNHDA and CDR2 is SQIVND (reference sequence). V lost 4 bases, J lost 2 bases, and 15 bases lay in between. CDR3 length equals 15 residues. The CDR3 loop reads CASSTTGTLTYEQYF. The DNA of the CDR3 is TGTGCCAGTAGTACAACCGGGACACTAACCTACGAGCAGTACTTC.

This chain uses TRBV6-5 with TRBJ2-7; TRBD2 is a possible D gene (6 bases). From germline, CDR1 is MNHEY and CDR2 SVGAGI. The CDR3 is made up of 14 amino acids. Trimming removed 0 bases from V and 4 bases from J, with 10 bases in between. The chain's CDR3 is CASSYSAGRYEQYF. CDR3 DNA sequence: TGTGCCAGCAGTTACTCTGCGGGGCGGTACGAGCAGTACTTC.

This chain uses TRBV19 with TRBJ2-3; 7 bases map to TRBD1. This CDR3 comprises 14 residues. Germline V gives CDR1 LNHDA, CDR2 SQIVND (reference sequence). The V and J ends lost 9 bases and 1 base, in that order; junction bases with no gene match: 7. The CDR3 is CASRDSARTDTQYF. As DNA, the CDR3 is TGTGCCAGCAGGGACAGCGCTCGCACAGATACGCAGTATTTT.

The rearrangement links TRBV6-6 to TRBJ2-2, with a possible D match to TRBD1 (6 bases). This CDR3 has 15 amino acids. V was pared by 5 bases and J by 4 bases, with 14 bases between. Germline CDR1 is MNHNY and CDR2 is SVGAGI (reference sequence). The CDR3 bases are TGTGCCAGCAGTGTCACGGACAGAACCACCGGGGAGCTGTTTTTT. This sequence encodes CASSVTDRTTGELFF.

The count of this clone is one. The chain is built from TRBV28 and TRBJ2-7; 7 nucleotides agree with TRBD1. The length of the CDR3 is 15 residues. The V segment lost 8 bases and the J segment 7 bases; nucleotides outside the gene matches: 17. Per the germline V gene, CDR1 is MDHEN and CDR2 is SYDVKM. CDR3 protein: CASGTTGVGAGEQYV. The CDR3, as DNA: TGTGCCAGCGGGACCACAGGGGTCGGGGCCGGTGAGCAGTACGTC.

The chain recombines TRBV7-2 with TRBJ2-2; 9 bases fit TRBD2. CDR1 SGHTA and CDR2 FQGNSA come from the germline V gene. V gave up 2 bases and J gave up 1 base; unmatched junction bases: 2. The CDR3 length is 16 residues. CDR3 DNA: TGTGCCAGCAGCTTAATGCGGGGGGGGAACACCGGGGAGCTGTTTTTT. Its translation is CASSLMRGGNTGELFF.

V usage is TRBV2 and J usage is TRBJ2-1; D possibly corresponds to TRBD2 (6 bases). Deletions cut 6 bases from V and 7 bases from J, with 22 bases between. Germline V CDR1 and CDR2: SNHLY, FYNNEI. The CDR3 has 16 amino acids. CDR3 sequence reads: CASSGLGGLGGNEQFF. The DNA of the CDR3 is TGTGCCAGCAGCGGGCTGGGCGGTCTGGGGGGAAATGAGCAGTTCTTC.

Here the CDR3 DNA reads TGCGCCAGCAGCCCCGCAGGGGATCCGAACTATGGCTACACCTTC. It specifies CASSPAGDPNYGYTF. The V call is TRBV5-1, the J call TRBJ1-2; perhaps TRBD1 as D (6 bases). CDR1 is SGHRS, CDR2 YFSETQ, per germline. Trimming cost V 4 bases and J 2 bases, with 15 bases left between them. This CDR3 comprises 15 residues.